This T cell receptor (beta chain) is from a study of CD8+CD57+ T cells in acquired aplastic anemia. Study-wide background: Across the sorted CD4+ and CD8+ cells, DNA amounts averaged roughly 3 ug. The study's findings and limits: Roughly 28 was the count of CD8+ CDR3 sequences that patients shared with controls.

By flow cytometry, patients selected for sequencing had shown an expansion of CD8+CD57+ cells. Genomic DNA served as template for TCR beta VDJ and CDR3 profiling. TCRdb re-derived calls from the reads in MiXCR, one entry per CDR3 protein. There are 120,000 or so distinct CDR3 sequences in the sample; over 55% occur only once, and roughly 32% lies in the top ten. In regard to this clonotype: Its antigen is still unknown.

There are 14 residues in the CDR3. Germline CDR1 reads SGHTA; CDR2 reads FQGNSA. V was pared by 6 bases and J by 0 bases, with 10 bases between. This chain uses TRBV7-2 with TRBJ2-3, with a tentative D call TRBD2 (6 bases). The sequence derives from a human donor with aplastic anemia. Source material: sorted CD4+, CD8+, or CD8+CD57+ T cells (not recorded which) from PBMCs. CDR3 nucleotides: TGTGCCAGCAGATCTGGGGGGAGCACAGATACGCAGTATTTT. This codes for CASRSGGSTDTQYF.